This T cell receptor (beta chain) appears in the sequencing data of a study of blood T cell repertoires in COVID-19. Study-wide context: The United States, Italy and Spain supplied acute and convalescent COVID-19 samples. The cDNA or gDNA used as material had been derived from T cells, B-cell-depleted T cells, or PBMCs.

Source study methods: Amplification from reference gene primers served as the basis for estimated nucleated cell counts. Assay used: immunoSEQ multiplex PCR; TCRdb lists only in-frame clones, some missing. V, J and clone size reflect that table, while D and trimming were determined from the DNA. The sample holds 87,000 or so clones; around 90% are singletons and the top ten take approximately 2.9%. This clone was detected only a few times. The CDR3 runs 15 residues. V lost 1 base to trimming and J lost 7 bases; unmatched junction nucleotides: 8. Germline V gene sequence: CDR1 SGHTA, CDR2 FQGTGA. The rearrangement links TRBV7-3 to TRBJ2-7, with 9 bases matching TRBD1. Sequenced input: peripheral blood. The clonotype comes from a woman aged 45-60 years with active or convalescent COVID-19. The CDR3 nucleotides are TGTGCCAGCAGCTTAAGTGGGACAGGGATGGGGGAGCAGTACTTC. This encodes CASSLSGTGMGEQYF.